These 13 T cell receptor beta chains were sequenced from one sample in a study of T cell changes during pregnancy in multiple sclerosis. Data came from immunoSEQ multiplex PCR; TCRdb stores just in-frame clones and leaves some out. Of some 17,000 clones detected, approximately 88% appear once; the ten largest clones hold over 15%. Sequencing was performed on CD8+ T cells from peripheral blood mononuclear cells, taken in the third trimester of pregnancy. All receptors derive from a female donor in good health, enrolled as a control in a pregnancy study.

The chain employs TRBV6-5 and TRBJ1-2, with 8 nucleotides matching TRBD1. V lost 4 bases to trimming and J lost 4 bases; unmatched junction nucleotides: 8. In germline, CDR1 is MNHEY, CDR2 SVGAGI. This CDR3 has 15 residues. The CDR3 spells CASSSYRGDSYGYTF. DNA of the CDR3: TGTGCCAGCAGTTCCTACAGGGGGGACAGCTATGGCTACACCTTC.

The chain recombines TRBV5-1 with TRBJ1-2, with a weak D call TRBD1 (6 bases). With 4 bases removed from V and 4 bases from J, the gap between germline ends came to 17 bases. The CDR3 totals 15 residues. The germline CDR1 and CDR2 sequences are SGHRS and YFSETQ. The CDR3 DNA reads TGCGCCAGCAGCCCCCCCCACAGGGACCTCTATGGCTACACCTTC. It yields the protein CASSPPHRDLYGYTF.

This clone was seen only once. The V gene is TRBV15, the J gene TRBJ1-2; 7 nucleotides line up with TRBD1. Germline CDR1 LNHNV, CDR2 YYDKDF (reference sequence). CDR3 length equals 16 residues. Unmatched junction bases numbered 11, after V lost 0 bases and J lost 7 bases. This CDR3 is CATSRDHQAGGTGYTF. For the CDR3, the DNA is TGTGCCACCAGCAGAGATCACCAGGCAGGGGGGACTGGCTACACCTTC.

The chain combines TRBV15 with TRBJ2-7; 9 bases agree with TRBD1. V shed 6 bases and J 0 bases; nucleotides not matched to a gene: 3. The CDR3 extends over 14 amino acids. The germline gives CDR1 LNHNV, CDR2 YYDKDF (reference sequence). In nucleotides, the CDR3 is TGTGCCACCAGGGAACAGGGGGCCTCCTACGAGCAGTACTTC. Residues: CATREQGASYEQYF.

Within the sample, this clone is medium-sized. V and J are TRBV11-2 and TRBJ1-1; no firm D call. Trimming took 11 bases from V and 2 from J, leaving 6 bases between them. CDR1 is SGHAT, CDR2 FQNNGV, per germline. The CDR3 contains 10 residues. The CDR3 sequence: CARGNTEAFF. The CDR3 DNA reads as TGTGCCCGGGGTAACACTGAAGCTTTCTTT.

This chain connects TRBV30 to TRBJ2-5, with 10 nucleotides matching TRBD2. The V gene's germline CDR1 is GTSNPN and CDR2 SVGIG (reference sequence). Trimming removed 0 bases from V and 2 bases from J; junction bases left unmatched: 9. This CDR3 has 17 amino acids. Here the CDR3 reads CAWSVAGVAGGQETQYF. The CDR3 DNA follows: TGTGCCTGGAGTGTAGCCGGGGTAGCGGGGGGTCAAGAGACCCAGTACTTC. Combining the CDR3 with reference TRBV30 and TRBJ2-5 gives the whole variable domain SQTIHQWPATLVQPVGSPLSLECTVEGTSNPNLYWYRQAAGRGLQLLFYSVGIGQISSEVPQNLSASRPQDRQFILSSKKLLLSDSGFYLCAWSVAGVAGGQETQYFGPGTRLLVL.

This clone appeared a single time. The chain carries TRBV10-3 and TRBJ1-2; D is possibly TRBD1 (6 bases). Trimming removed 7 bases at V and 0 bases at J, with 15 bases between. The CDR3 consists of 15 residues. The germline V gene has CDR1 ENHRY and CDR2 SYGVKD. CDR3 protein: CAITRGLGSNYGYTF. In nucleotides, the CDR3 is TGTGCCATCACTAGGGGGTTGGGATCTAACTATGGCTACACCTTC.

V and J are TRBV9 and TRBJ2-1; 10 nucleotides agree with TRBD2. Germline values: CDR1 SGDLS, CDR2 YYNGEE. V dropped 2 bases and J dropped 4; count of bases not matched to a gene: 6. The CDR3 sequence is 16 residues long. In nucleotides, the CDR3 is TGTGCCAGCAGCGTGAGCGGGACTAGCGAATACAATGAGCAGTTCTTC. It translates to CASSVSGTSEYNEQFF.

Here the CDR3 reads CAWSVHPTGGFQETQYF. CDR3 coding DNA: TGTGCCTGGAGTGTACATCCCACAGGGGGGTTCCAAGAGACCCAGTACTTC. The V call is TRBV30, the J call TRBJ2-5, with 8 positions matching TRBD1. The trim removed 0 bases at V and 1 base at J, leaving 10 bases unmatched. The germline V gene has CDR1 GTSNPN and CDR2 SVGIG (reference sequence). This CDR3 comprises 17 residues.

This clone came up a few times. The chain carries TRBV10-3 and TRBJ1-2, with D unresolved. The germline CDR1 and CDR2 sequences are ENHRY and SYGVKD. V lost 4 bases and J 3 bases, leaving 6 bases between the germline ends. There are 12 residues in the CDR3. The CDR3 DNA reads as TGTGCCATCAGTGGGGGAGACTATGGCTACACCTTC. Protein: CAISGGDYGYTF.

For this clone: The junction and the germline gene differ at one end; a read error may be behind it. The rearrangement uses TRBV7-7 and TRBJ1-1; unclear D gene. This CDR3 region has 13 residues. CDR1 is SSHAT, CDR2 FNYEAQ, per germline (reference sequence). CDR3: CASSITTNTEAFF. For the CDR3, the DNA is TGTGCTAGCAGCATTACAACGAACACTGAAGCTTTCTTT.

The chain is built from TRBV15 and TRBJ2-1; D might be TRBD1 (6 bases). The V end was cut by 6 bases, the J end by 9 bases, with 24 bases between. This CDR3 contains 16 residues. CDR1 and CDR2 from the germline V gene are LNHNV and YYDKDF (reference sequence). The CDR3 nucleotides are TGTGCCACCAGGGGCGACGGGACACCCGAGGCAAGTGAGCAGTTCTTC. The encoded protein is CATRGDGTPEASEQFF.

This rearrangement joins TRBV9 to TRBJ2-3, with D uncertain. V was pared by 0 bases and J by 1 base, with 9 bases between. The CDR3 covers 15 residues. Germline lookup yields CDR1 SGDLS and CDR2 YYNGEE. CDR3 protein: CASSVGGEGTDTQYF. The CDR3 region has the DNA TGTGCCAGCAGCGTAGGTGGCGAGGGCACAGATACGCAGTATTTT.